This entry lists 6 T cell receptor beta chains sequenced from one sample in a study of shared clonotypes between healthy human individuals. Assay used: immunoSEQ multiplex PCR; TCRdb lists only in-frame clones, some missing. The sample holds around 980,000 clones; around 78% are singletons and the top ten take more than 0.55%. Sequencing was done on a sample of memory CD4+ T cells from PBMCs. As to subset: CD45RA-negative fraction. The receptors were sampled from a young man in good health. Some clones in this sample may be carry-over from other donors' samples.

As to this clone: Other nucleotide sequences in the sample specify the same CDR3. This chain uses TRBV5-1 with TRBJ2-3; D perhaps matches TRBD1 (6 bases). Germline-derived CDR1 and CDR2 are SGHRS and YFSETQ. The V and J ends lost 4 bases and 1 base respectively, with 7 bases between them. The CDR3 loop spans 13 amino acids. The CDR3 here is CASSAGGTDTQYF. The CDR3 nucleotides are TGCGCCAGCAGCGCAGGGGGCACAGATACGCAGTATTTT.

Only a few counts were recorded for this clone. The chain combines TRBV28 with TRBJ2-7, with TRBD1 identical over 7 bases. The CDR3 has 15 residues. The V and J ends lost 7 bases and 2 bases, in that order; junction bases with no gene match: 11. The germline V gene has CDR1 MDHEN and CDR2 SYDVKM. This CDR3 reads CASTTGTAGTYEQYF. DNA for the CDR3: TGTGCCAGCACAACGGGGACAGCTGGAACCTACGAGCAGTACTTC.

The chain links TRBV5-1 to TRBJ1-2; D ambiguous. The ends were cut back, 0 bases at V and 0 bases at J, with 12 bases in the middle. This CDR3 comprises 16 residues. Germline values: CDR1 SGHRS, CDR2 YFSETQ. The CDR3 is CASSLVGSLANYGYTF. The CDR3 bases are TGCGCCAGCAGCTTGGTGGGCAGTCTAGCTAACTATGGCTACACCTTC.

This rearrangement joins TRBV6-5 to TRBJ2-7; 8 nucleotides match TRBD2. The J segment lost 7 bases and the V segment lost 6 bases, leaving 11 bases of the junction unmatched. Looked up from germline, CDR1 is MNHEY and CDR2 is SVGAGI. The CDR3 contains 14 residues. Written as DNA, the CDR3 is TGTGCCAGCAGGGAGGGAGCGGGAGTGCGGGAGCAGTACTTC. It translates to CASREGAGVREQYF.

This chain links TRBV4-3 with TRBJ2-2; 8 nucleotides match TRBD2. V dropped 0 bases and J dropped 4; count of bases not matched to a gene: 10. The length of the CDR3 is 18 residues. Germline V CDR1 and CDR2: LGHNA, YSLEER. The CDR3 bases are TGCGCCAGCAGCCAAGATTGGGCTAGCGGGTGGGCCACCGGGGAGCTGTTTTTT. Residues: CASSQDWASGWATGELFF.

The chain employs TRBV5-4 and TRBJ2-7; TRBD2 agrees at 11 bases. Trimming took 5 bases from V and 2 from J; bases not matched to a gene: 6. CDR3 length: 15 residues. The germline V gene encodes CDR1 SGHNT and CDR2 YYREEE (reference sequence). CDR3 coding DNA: TGTGCCAGCAGGGTAGCGGGAGGGAGCCCCTACGAGCAGTACTTC. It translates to CASRVAGGSPYEQYF. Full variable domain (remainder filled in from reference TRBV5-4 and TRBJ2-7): ETGVTQSPTHLIKTRGQQVTLRCSSQSGHNTVSWYQQALGQGPQFIFQYYREEENGRGNFPPRFSGLQFPNYSSELNVNALELDDSALYLCASRVAGGSPYEQYFGPGTRLTVT.